One and the same sample provided the 15 T cell receptor beta chains below, sequenced in a study of beta chain features in type 1 diabetes. Every bit of the isolated RNA underwent reverse transcription, so sequencing read expressed TCRB transcripts. Clones were read by immunoSEQ multiplex PCR, and TCRdb kept only the in-frame ones, dropping some. The data hold around 250,000 clones, with around an eighth observed a single time. Sequencing used naive CD4+ T cells from blood. The receptors shown here come from a woman in her 40s in good health.

There are a few counts of this clone. This CDR3 reads CASGLDTYEQYF. In DNA form, the CDR3 reads TGTGCTAGTGGTTTGGATACCTACGAGCAGTACTTC. This chain uses TRBV12-5 with TRBJ2-7; no reliable D call. CDR3 length equals 12 residues. Between the trimmed V and J ends, which lost 1 base and 2 bases, there was a span of 3 bases. Germline lookup yields CDR1 LGHNT and CDR2 FRNRAP.

The chain combines TRBV18 with TRBJ1-2; D call uncertain. This CDR3 is built from 13 residues. The germline V gene encodes CDR1 KGHSH and CDR2 LQKENI. With 3 bases removed from V and 4 bases from J, the gap between germline ends came to 9 bases. The CDR3 bases are TGTGCCAGCTCACCGGAGGAAATCTATGGCTACACCTTC. This encodes CASSPEEIYGYTF.

The CDR3 is CASSLVSGGTDTQYF. DNA of the CDR3: TGTGCCAGCAGCTTGGTTAGCGGGGGCACAGATACGCAGTATTTT. V gene TRBV5-4 combines with J gene TRBJ2-3; TRBD2 matches 8 bases. The junction had 1 base not matched to a gene; V was cut back by 0 bases and J by 1 base. This CDR3 has 15 amino acids. Germline V gene lookup returns CDR1 SGHNT and CDR2 YYREEE (reference sequence).

This clone came up once. V usage is TRBV7-8 and J usage is TRBJ1-1, with D maybe TRBD1 (5 bases). This CDR3 has 14 residues. In germline, CDR1 is SGHVS, CDR2 FQNEAQ. Deletions cut 5 bases from V and 1 base from J, with 11 bases between. CDR3 protein: CASSLQAPNTEAFF. The CDR3 bases are TGTGCCAGCAGCCTACAGGCCCCGAACACTGAAGCTTTCTTT.

This clone was observed a few times. The rearrangement links TRBV19 to TRBJ2-3, with 10 nucleotides matching TRBD2. Trimming took 3 bases from V and 5 from J; bases not matched to a gene: 5. Germline V gives CDR1 LNHDA, CDR2 SQIVND (reference sequence). The CDR3 runs to 15 residues. The CDR3 DNA sequence: TGTGCCAGTAGTATGTTTAGCGGGGGGCGAGATACGCAGTATTTT. Encoded protein: CASSMFSGGRDTQYF.

The J gene is TRBJ2-1, the V gene TRBV6-4; possibly TRBD1 for D (6 bases). This CDR3 spans 15 amino acids. Germline loops: CDR1 MRHNA, CDR2 SNTAGT. V lost 0 bases and J lost 6, with 12 bases in between. This CDR3 is CASSDSPLQGNEQFF. CDR3 nucleotides: TGTGCCAGCAGTGACTCTCCATTACAGGGCAATGAGCAGTTCTTC.

This clone was recorded a few times. The V call is TRBV14, the J call TRBJ1-2; no clear D gene. Per germline, CDR1 SGHDN and CDR2 FVKESK. V was shortened by 6 bases and J by 2 bases, with 13 bases between the two germline ends. The CDR3 has 14 residues. The CDR3 loop is CASRQSGGNYGYTF. The CDR3 DNA reads TGTGCCAGCAGACAATCGGGCGGGAACTATGGCTACACCTTC.

The gene calls are TRBV4-3 and TRBJ1-4; the match to TRBD1 covers 8 bases. Germline V gene data show CDR1 as LGHNA and CDR2 as YSLEER. J lost 8 bases, V lost 1 base, and 6 bases had no gene match. The CDR3 loop spans 15 amino acids. CDR3 residues: CASSQGQGLGEKLFF. The CDR3 DNA sequence: TGCGCCAGCAGCCAAGGACAGGGGCTGGGAGAAAAACTGTTTTTT.

This clone was observed a few times. CDR3 region: CASSQATSGGGEQFF. Here the CDR3 DNA reads TGTGCCAGCAGCCAAGCGACTAGCGGGGGCGGTGAGCAGTTCTTC. The V gene is TRBV4-2, the J gene TRBJ2-1; 12 positions agree with TRBD2. V shed 1 base and J 9 bases; nucleotides not matched to a gene: 4. The CDR3 length is 15 residues. The germline V gene encodes CDR1 LGHNA and CDR2 YNFKEQ.

This clone was observed a handful of times. The gene calls are TRBV2 and TRBJ2-7; 8 bases are a match to TRBD1. Unmatched junction bases numbered 17, after V lost 4 bases and J lost 3 bases. The CDR3 runs 18 residues. In germline, CDR1 is SNHLY, CDR2 FYNNEI. The CDR3 region has the DNA TGTGCCAGCAGTGGGTGGCCTGGAGCAGGGGGCATTTTCTACGAGCAGTACTTC. Translation gives CASSGWPGAGGIFYEQYF.

The V call is TRBV23-1, the J call TRBJ2-5; 8 bases align to TRBD2. TRBV23-1 is assigned to the ORF class and has an uncertain function. V gave up 3 bases and J gave up 5 bases; unmatched junction bases: 5. The CDR3 has 14 amino acids. CDR3 nucleotide sequence: TGCGCCAGCAGTCAGCGGGGGGCCGGGGAGACCCAGTACTTC. Amino acids: CASSQRGAGETQYF.

V and J are TRBV2 and TRBJ2-1, with D maybe TRBD2 (5 bases). V was cut by 4 bases and J by 8 bases, with 18 bases left in between. Germline CDR1 SNHLY, CDR2 FYNNEI. The CDR3 covers 15 residues. The CDR3 is CASSAARRYWDEQFF. The CDR3 coding sequence is TGTGCCAGCAGTGCGGCCAGGAGGTATTGGGATGAGCAGTTCTTC.

The chain is built from TRBV4-1 and TRBJ2-1; tentatively, D is TRBD1 (6 bases). V was clipped by 4 bases and J by 0 bases, with 13 bases between them. This CDR3 spans 16 amino acids. In germline, CDR1 is MGHRA, CDR2 YSYEKL. The CDR3 region is CASSPVTGSSYNEQFF. In DNA form, the CDR3 reads TGCGCCAGCAGCCCTGTAACAGGGAGCTCCTACAATGAGCAGTTCTTC.

The V gene is TRBV7-8, the J gene TRBJ2-2, with 9 bases identical to TRBD1. The germline V gene has CDR1 SGHVS and CDR2 FQNEAQ. The junction had 8 bases not matched to a gene; V was cut back by 5 bases and J by 4 bases. The CDR3 spans 16 residues. The CDR3 loop reads CASSTPDRGGTGELFF. The CDR3, as DNA: TGTGCCAGCAGCACACCGGACAGGGGCGGCACCGGGGAGCTGTTTTTT.

This clone was counted between two and nine times. V gene TRBV6-1 combines with J gene TRBJ1-6; D may be TRBD1 (6 bases). Trimming took off 7 bases at V and 11 bases at J, with 21 bases between the two ends. The CDR3 length is 15 residues. The V gene's germline CDR1 is MNHNS and CDR2 SASEGT. The CDR3 reads CASTLGSGGQAPLHF. In nucleotides, the CDR3 is TGTGCCAGCACCCTCGGGTCGGGGGGCCAGGCACCCCTCCACTTT.